This TCR beta chain appears in the sequencing data of a study of cytomegalovirus exposure and HLA in healthy donors. Whole-study results and caveats: Across HLA loci, a later analysis found differing TCR association rates, with DRB1 most and HLA-C fewest. Roughly uniform depth of sequencing across donors was assumed in presence/absence analyses. Some V segments (TRBV6-2 and TRBV6-3 among them) were excluded as indistinguishable. Most TCR beta V segments were productive about 87% or about 30% of the time in an earlier analysis.

CDR1 is MNHEY, CDR2 SVGAGI, per germline. The CDR3 runs 15 residues. Trimming removed 5 bases from V and 6 bases from J; junction bases left unmatched: 7. Worth noting for this clone: Its specificity is not known.

Primers: 60 Vbeta forward and 13 Jbeta reverse. Here immunoSEQ multiplex PCR was the method, and the copy in TCRdb shows in-frame clones only, minus some. The sample lists about 150,000 clones; approximately 78% were seen once. The clonotype was recovered from a man aged 35 to 55 in good health and CMV-seropositive. The chain joins TRBV6-5 to TRBJ1-5; 10 positions agree with TRBD1. Sequenced input: PBMCs. For the CDR3, the DNA is TGTGCCAGCAGTAAAGACAGGGGGCACACTCAGCCCCAGCATTTT. Its translation is CASSKDRGHTQPQHF.